This is a list of T cell receptor beta chains from one sample in a study of T cells in Graves' hyperthyroidism and ophthalmopathy. MiXCR, applied by TCRdb to the multiplex PCR reads, yields one record per CDR3 protein. The profile shows 500,000 to 800,000 distinct CDR3 sequences, 45% of them singletons. The source material was peripheral blood or thyroid tissue (not recorded which). These receptors were obtained from an adult man with Graves' disease, either hyperthyroidism or ophthalmopathy (not recorded which). Each CDR3 is given with its conserved first and last residue. The order of the fields is J gene, D gene, CDR3 length, V gene, clone size, CDR3 DNA, CDR3 protein. D genes are given only for firm matches. Clone size is shown for a subset of rows, as once, few, many or a class of expanded clone.

j_call: TRBJ1-1; d_call: NA; cdr3_length: 12; v_call: TRBV11-2; clone_size: NA; cdr3_nt: TGTGCCAGCAAGGAAATGAACACTGAAGCTTTCTTT; cdr3_aa: CASKEMNTEAFF
j_call: TRBJ1-6; d_call: NA; cdr3_length: 17; v_call: TRBV7-8; clone_size: many; cdr3_nt: TGTGCCAGCAGCTTAGATCCGGCGGCACAGGGCAACTCACCCCTCCACTTT; cdr3_aa: CASSLDPAAQGNSPLHF
j_call: TRBJ1-1; d_call: NA; cdr3_length: 17; v_call: TRBV5-4; clone_size: NA; cdr3_nt: TGTGCCAGCAGCTTGGCCGGGGGTATACAGAAAAACACTGAAGCTTTCTTT; cdr3_aa: CASSLAGGIQKNTEAFF
j_call: TRBJ1-2; d_call: TRBD1; cdr3_length: 14; v_call: TRBV19; clone_size: NA; cdr3_nt: TGTGCCAGTAGTGGACAGGGTGCGGCTTATGGCTACACCTTC; cdr3_aa: CASSGQGAAYGYTF
j_call: TRBJ2-5; d_call: NA; cdr3_length: 13; v_call: TRBV13; clone_size: few; cdr3_nt: TGTGCCACCAAATCGGTCGGCGGGGAGACCCAGTACTTC; cdr3_aa: CATKSVGGETQYF
j_call: TRBJ1-5; d_call: NA; cdr3_length: 13; v_call: TRBV30; clone_size: many; cdr3_nt: TGTGCCTGGAGTGGGACAGGCAATCAGCCCCAGCATTTT; cdr3_aa: CAWSGTGNQPQHF
j_call: TRBJ1-2; d_call: TRBD1; cdr3_length: 14; v_call: TRBV15; clone_size: NA; cdr3_nt: TGTGCCACCAGCTTGGGACAGGAGGTCTATGGCTACACCTTC; cdr3_aa: CATSLGQEVYGYTF
j_call: TRBJ1-4; d_call: TRBD1; cdr3_length: 15; v_call: TRBV12-3/TRBV12-4; clone_size: few; cdr3_nt: TGTGCCAGCAGTCCACGCGGGACAGGGGATGAAAAACTGTTTTTT; cdr3_aa: CASSPRGTGDEKLFF
j_call: TRBJ1-6; d_call: NA; cdr3_length: 13; v_call: TRBV2; clone_size: NA; cdr3_nt: TGTGCCAGCGCTAGGGGAGGTAATTCACCCCTCCACTTT; cdr3_aa: CASARGGNSPLHF
j_call: TRBJ2-7; d_call: NA; cdr3_length: 14; v_call: TRBV12-3/TRBV12-4; clone_size: NA; cdr3_nt: TGTGCCAGCAGTCCAAGCATGGGGCTCTACGAGCAGTACTTC; cdr3_aa: CASSPSMGLYEQYF
j_call: TRBJ2-7; d_call: TRBD1; cdr3_length: 15; v_call: TRBV12-3/TRBV12-4; clone_size: NA; cdr3_nt: TGTGCCAGCACCCTTTGGGGGACAGAAGATTACGAGCAGTACTTC; cdr3_aa: CASTLWGTEDYEQYF
j_call: TRBJ1-1; d_call: NA; cdr3_length: 15; v_call: TRBV6-1; clone_size: NA; cdr3_nt: TGTGCCAGCAGGACCCCGGCCGGAACGAACACTGAAGCTTTCTTT; cdr3_aa: CASRTPAGTNTEAFF
j_call: TRBJ1-2; d_call: NA; cdr3_length: 17; v_call: TRBV2; clone_size: NA; cdr3_nt: TGTGCCAGCAGTTACTCGATCTGGACGGAAACTAACTATGGCTACACCTTC; cdr3_aa: CASSYSIWTETNYGYTF
j_call: TRBJ1-1; d_call: TRBD1; cdr3_length: 16; v_call: TRBV9; clone_size: few; cdr3_nt: TGTGCCAGCAGTGAACGGACAGGAGCGGTAGTAGACGCAGCTTTCTTT; cdr3_aa: CASSERTGAVVDAAFF
j_call: TRBJ1-2; d_call: TRBD1; cdr3_length: 15; v_call: TRBV19; clone_size: NA; cdr3_nt: TGTGCCAGTAGTAGATCGGGACAGGGGAGCCGGGACTACACCTTC; cdr3_aa: CASSRSGQGSRDYTF
j_call: TRBJ1-6; d_call: TRBD1; cdr3_length: 16; v_call: TRBV7-2; clone_size: NA; cdr3_nt: TGCGCCAGCAGACCCGCGTCCACAGGGGCTAATTCACCCCTCCACTTT; cdr3_aa: CASRPASTGANSPLHF
j_call: TRBJ1-6; d_call: NA; cdr3_length: 16; v_call: TRBV5-5; clone_size: NA; cdr3_nt: TGCGCCAGCAGCCCTACTCCTATCACGATTGATTCACCCCTCCACTTT; cdr3_aa: CASSPTPITIDSPLHF
j_call: TRBJ2-2; d_call: NA; cdr3_length: 12; v_call: TRBV20-1; clone_size: NA; cdr3_nt: TGCAGTGCGGGGCAGGGAACCGGGGAGCTGTTTTTT; cdr3_aa: CSAGQGTGELFF
j_call: TRBJ1-2; d_call: TRBD1; cdr3_length: 14; v_call: TRBV7-9; clone_size: NA; cdr3_nt: TGTGCCAGCAGCGGTACAGGGGGATTCTATGGCTACACCTTC; cdr3_aa: CASSGTGGFYGYTF
j_call: TRBJ1-4; d_call: NA; cdr3_length: 14; v_call: TRBV15; clone_size: NA; cdr3_nt: TGTGCCACCAGCAGAGCAGGCGTGGGAGAAAAACTGTTTTTT; cdr3_aa: CATSRAGVGEKLFF
j_call: TRBJ1-1; d_call: NA; cdr3_length: 17; v_call: TRBV14; clone_size: NA; cdr3_nt: TGTGCCAGCAGCCAAGAAGTGGGTAGGCAGAAGAACACTGAAGCTTTCTTT; cdr3_aa: CASSQEVGRQKNTEAFF
j_call: TRBJ1-1; d_call: NA; cdr3_length: 14; v_call: TRBV2; clone_size: NA; cdr3_nt: TGTGCCAGCAGGAAGACGACAGCTAACACTGAAGCTTTCTTT; cdr3_aa: CASRKTTANTEAFF
j_call: TRBJ1-2; d_call: NA; cdr3_length: 15; v_call: TRBV10-3; clone_size: many; cdr3_nt: TGTGCCATCAGTGAGTCGCAGGGGTCCAACTATGGCTACACCTTC; cdr3_aa: CAISESQGSNYGYTF
j_call: TRBJ1-5; d_call: NA; cdr3_length: 13; v_call: TRBV25-1; clone_size: many; cdr3_nt: TGTGCCAGCAGTGAATTCGGGAATCAGCCCCAGCATTTT; cdr3_aa: CASSEFGNQPQHF
j_call: TRBJ2-7; d_call: NA; cdr3_length: 13; v_call: TRBV7-8; clone_size: many; cdr3_nt: TGTGCCAGCAGCTTAGGGACTCATTACGAGCAGTACTTC; cdr3_aa: CASSLGTHYEQYF
j_call: TRBJ1-6; d_call: NA; cdr3_length: 18; v_call: TRBV2; clone_size: NA; cdr3_nt: TGTGCCAGCAGTTTAGCGGTGGGGGGCAGCCCCTATAATTCACCCCTCCACTTT; cdr3_aa: CASSLAVGGSPYNSPLHF
j_call: TRBJ2-7; d_call: NA; cdr3_length: 13; v_call: TRBV5-8; clone_size: many; cdr3_nt: TGTGCCAGCAGCCCCCGAGGGGACTACGAGCAGTACTTC; cdr3_aa: CASSPRGDYEQYF
j_call: TRBJ2-5; d_call: NA; cdr3_length: 14; v_call: TRBV6-6; clone_size: many; cdr3_nt: TGTGCCAGCAGTTACTTGACCCTACAAGAGACCCAGTACTTC; cdr3_aa: CASSYLTLQETQYF
j_call: TRBJ1-5; d_call: NA; cdr3_length: 14; v_call: TRBV7-2; clone_size: many; cdr3_nt: TGTGCCAGCAGCTTAGCCGGCCGCAATCAGCCCCAGCATTTT; cdr3_aa: CASSLAGRNQPQHF
j_call: TRBJ2-5; d_call: NA; cdr3_length: 14; v_call: TRBV11-1; clone_size: once; cdr3_nt: TGTGCCAGCAGCACCTCAGGGATTGCGGAGACCCAGTACTTC; cdr3_aa: CASSTSGIAETQYF
j_call: TRBJ2-3; d_call: NA; cdr3_length: 12; v_call: TRBV4-1; clone_size: NA; cdr3_nt: TGCGCCAGCAGCCAAGCGGAGGGTACGCAGTATTTT; cdr3_aa: CASSQAEGTQYF
j_call: TRBJ2-7; d_call: NA; cdr3_length: 11; v_call: TRBV20-1; clone_size: few; cdr3_nt: TGCAGTGCTCCAGTCCTGGCCGAGCAGTACTTC; cdr3_aa: CSAPVLAEQYF
j_call: TRBJ2-2; d_call: NA; cdr3_length: 14; v_call: TRBV19; clone_size: NA; cdr3_nt: TGTGCCAGTACCCCTGGAATGGCGTCCGAGGAGCTGTTTTTT; cdr3_aa: CASTPGMASEELFF
j_call: TRBJ2-5; d_call: NA; cdr3_length: 16; v_call: TRBV20-1; clone_size: NA; cdr3_nt: TGCAGTGCTAGGGGGGCGAGGGGACGGCCCACAGAGACCCAGTACTTC; cdr3_aa: CSARGARGRPTETQYF
j_call: TRBJ2-2; d_call: TRBD1; cdr3_length: 14; v_call: TRBV19; clone_size: many; cdr3_nt: TGTGCCAGTAGGAACGACAGGGGGGCCGGGGAGCTGTTTTTT; cdr3_aa: CASRNDRGAGELFF
j_call: TRBJ1-5; d_call: TRBD1; cdr3_length: 14; v_call: TRBV2; clone_size: few; cdr3_nt: TGTGCCAGCAGGTTCGGACAGGGTAGTGAGCCCCAGCATTTT; cdr3_aa: CASRFGQGSEPQHF